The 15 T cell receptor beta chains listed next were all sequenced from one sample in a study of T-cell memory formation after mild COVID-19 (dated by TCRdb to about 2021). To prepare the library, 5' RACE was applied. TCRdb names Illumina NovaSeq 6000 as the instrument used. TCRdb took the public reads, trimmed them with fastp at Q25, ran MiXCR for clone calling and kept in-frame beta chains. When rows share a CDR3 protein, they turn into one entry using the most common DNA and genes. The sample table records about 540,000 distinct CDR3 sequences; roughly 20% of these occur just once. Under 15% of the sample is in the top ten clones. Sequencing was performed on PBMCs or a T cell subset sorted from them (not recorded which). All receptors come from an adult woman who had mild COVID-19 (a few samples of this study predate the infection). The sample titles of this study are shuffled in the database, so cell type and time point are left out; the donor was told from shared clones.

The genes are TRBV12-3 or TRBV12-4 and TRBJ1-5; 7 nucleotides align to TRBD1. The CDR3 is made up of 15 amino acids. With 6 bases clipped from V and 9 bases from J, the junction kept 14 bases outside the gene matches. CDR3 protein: CASSLRTGAVGPQHF. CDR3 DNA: TGTGCCAGCAGCCTGAGAACAGGGGCCGTGGGGCCCCAGCATTTT.

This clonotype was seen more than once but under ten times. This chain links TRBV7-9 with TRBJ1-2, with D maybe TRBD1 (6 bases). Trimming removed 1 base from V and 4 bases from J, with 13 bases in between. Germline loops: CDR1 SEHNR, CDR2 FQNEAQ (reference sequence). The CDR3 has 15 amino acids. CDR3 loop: CASSLGGARSYGYTF. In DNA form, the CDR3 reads TGTGCCAGCAGCTTAGGGGGGGCCAGGTCCTATGGCTACACCTTC.

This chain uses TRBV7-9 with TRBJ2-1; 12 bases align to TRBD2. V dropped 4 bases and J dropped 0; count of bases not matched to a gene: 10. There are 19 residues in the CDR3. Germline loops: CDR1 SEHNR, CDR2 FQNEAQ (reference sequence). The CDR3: CASSWDRRLAGDSYNEQFF. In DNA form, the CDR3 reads TGTGCCAGCAGCTGGGACAGAAGACTAGCGGGGGACTCCTACAATGAGCAGTTCTTC.

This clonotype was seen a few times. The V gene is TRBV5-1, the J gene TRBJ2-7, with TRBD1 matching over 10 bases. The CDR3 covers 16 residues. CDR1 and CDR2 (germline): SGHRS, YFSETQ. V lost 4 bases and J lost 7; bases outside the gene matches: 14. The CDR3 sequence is CASSRSGRDRGGEQYF. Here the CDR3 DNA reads TGCGCCAGCAGCCGCAGCGGCCGGGACAGGGGTGGTGAGCAGTACTTC.

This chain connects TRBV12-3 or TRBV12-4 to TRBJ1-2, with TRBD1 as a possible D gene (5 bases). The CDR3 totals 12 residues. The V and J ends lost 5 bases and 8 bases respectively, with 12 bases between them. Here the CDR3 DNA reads TGTGCCAGCAGTCAGGGTGCTCGGGGCTACACCTTC. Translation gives CASSQGARGYTF.

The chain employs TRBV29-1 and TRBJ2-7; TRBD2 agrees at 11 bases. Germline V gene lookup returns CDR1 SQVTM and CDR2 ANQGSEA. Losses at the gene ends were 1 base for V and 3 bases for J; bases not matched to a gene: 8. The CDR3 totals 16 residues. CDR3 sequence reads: CSVEGGTTSGNYEQYF. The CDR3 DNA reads TGCAGCGTTGAAGGCGGGACGACTAGCGGGAACTACGAGCAGTACTTC.

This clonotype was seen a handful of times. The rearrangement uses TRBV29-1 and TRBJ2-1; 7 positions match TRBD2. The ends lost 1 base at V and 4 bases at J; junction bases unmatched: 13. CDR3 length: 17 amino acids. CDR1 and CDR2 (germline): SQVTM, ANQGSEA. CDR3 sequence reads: CSVEGLAEGRSYNEQFF. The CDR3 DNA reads TGCAGCGTTGAAGGGCTAGCGGAAGGAAGGTCTTACAATGAGCAGTTCTTC.

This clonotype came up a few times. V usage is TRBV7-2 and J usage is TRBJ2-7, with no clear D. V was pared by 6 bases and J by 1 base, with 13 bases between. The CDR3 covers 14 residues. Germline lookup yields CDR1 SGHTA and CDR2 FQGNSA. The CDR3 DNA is TGTGCCAGCAGAGAAAGGACCGGATCCTACGAGCAGTACTTC. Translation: CASRERTGSYEQYF.

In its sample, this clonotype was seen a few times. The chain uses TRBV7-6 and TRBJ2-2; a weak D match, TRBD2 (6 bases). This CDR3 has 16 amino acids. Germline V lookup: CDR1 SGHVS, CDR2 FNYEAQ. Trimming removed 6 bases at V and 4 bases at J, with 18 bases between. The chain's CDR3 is CASSTVRLVGTGELFF. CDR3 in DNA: TGTGCCAGCAGTACGGTTAGACTAGTTGGCACCGGGGAGCTGTTTTTT.

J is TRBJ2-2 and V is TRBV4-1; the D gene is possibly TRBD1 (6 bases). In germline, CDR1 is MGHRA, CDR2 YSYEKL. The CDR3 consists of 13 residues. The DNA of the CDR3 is TGCGCAACAGGGTGGTCGGACACCGGGGAGCTGTTTTTT. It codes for CATGWSDTGELFF.

CDR3 coding DNA: TGTGCCAGCAGTGATTGGGTTACTGGAAACACCATATATTTT. Its translation: CASSDWVTGNTIYF. J is TRBJ1-3 and V is TRBV6-1, with D hard to call. Germline CDR1 and CDR2: MNHNS and SASEGT. The CDR3 spans 14 residues. Deletions cut 3 bases from V and 2 bases from J, with 8 bases between.

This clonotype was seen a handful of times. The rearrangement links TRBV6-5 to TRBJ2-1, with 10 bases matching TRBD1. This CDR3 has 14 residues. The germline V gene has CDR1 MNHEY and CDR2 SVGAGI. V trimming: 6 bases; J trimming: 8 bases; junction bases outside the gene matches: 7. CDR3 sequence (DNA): TGTGCCAGCAGCCCGGGACAGGGGTCCCATGAGCAGTTCTTC. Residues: CASSPGQGSHEQFF.

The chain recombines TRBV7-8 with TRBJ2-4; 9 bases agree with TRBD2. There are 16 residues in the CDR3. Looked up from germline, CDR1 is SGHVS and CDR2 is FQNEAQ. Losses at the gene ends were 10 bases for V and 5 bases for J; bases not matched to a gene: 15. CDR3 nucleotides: TGTGCCACCTTCCCCGGGAGGACTAGCGTTCAAAACATTCAGTACTTC. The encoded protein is CATFPGRTSVQNIQYF.

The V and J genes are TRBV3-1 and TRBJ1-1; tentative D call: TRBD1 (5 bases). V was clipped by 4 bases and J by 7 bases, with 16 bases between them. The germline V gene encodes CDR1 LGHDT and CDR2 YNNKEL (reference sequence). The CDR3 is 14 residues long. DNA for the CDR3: TGTGCCAGCAGCCCCCAGTTGGGGCCGGGTGAAGCTTTCTTT. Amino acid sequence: CASSPQLGPGEAFF.

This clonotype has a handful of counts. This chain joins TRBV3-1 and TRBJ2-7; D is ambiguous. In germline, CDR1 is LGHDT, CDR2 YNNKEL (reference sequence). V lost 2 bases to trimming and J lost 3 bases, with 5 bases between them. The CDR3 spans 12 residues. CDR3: CASSQTVYEQYF. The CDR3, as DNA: TGTGCCAGCAGCCAAACGGTCTACGAGCAGTACTTC.